This T cell receptor beta chain was obtained from a study of CD8 T cells in Susac syndrome. An amount of RNA that ranged from roughly 0.5 to 1 ug was reverse transcribed with random hexamers. The authors amplified TCR beta CDR3 across 54 Vbeta and 13 Jbeta using immunoSEQ multiplex PCR. TCRdb redid the calling of the immunoSEQ multiplex PCR reads with MiXCR, one entry per CDR3 protein. The data contain 200,000 or so distinct CDR3 sequences, 90% to 95% of them seen just once; the ten biggest clones take up about 0.087%. The authors carried out high-throughput sequencing of TCR beta. They applied it to CD8+ and CD4+ T cells obtained from blood. V shed 3 bases and J 6 bases; nucleotides not matched to a gene: 1. This CDR3 contains 11 residues. Germline-derived CDR1 and CDR2 are GTSNPN and SVGIG (reference sequence).

The sequenced sample was CD4+ T cells from PBMCs. The chain carries TRBV30 and TRBJ2-7, with 8 nucleotides matching TRBD1. The TCR originated in a human donor with multiple sclerosis. CDR3 DNA: TGTGCCTGGAGACAGGGGGGCGAGCAGTACTTC. Residues: CAWRQGGEQYF.